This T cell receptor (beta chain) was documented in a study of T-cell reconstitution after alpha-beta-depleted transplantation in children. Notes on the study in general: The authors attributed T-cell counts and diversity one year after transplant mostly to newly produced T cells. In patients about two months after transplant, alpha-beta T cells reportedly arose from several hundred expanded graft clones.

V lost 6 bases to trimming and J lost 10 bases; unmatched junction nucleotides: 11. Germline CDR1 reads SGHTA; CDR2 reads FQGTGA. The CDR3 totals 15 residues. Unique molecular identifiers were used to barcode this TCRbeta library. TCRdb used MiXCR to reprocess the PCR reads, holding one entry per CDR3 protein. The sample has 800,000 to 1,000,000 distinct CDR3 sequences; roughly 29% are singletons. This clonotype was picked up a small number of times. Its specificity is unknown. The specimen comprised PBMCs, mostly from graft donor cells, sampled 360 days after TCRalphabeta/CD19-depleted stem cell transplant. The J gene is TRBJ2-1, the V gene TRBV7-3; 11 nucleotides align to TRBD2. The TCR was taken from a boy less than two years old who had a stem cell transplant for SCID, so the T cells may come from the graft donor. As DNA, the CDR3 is TGTGCCAGCAGTCTTAGCGGGGGGGCACCAATGGAGCAGTTCTTC. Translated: CASSLSGGAPMEQFF.